This T cell receptor beta chain was recovered during a study of blood T cell repertoires in COVID-19. On the study more broadly: Acute and convalescent COVID-19 samples came from the United States, Italy and Spain. T cells, B-cell-depleted T cells, or PBMCs supplied cDNA or gDNA.

This clone is a singleton in its sample. As handled by the study authors: Estimation of nucleated cell counts was performed using reference gene primer amplification. Profiled with immunoSEQ multiplex PCR; TCRdb holds only in-frame clones, not every one. V and J calls and clone size come straight from that table; D and trimming were deduced from the DNA. The sample records 180,000 or so clones, more than 70% being singletons. V dropped 5 bases and J dropped 8; count of bases not matched to a gene: 4. Germline-derived CDR1 and CDR2 are SGHTA and FQGNSA. The CDR3 has 13 amino acids. Sequenced input: peripheral blood. The sequence came from an elderly woman with active or convalescent COVID-19. The J gene is TRBJ2-5, the V gene TRBV7-2; 11 positions match TRBD2. The CDR3 region has the DNA TGTGCCAGCAGCCGTAGCGGGGGGGCCACCCAGTACTTC. Encoded protein: CASSRSGGATQYF. The full variable domain, in which reference TRBV7-2 and TRBJ2-5 provide the parts outside the CDR3, is GAGVSQSPSNKVTEKGKDVELRCDPISGHTALYWYRQSLGQGLEFLIYFQGNSAPDKSGLPSDRFSAERTGGSVSTLTIQRTQQEDSAVYLCASSRSGGATQYFGPGTRLLVL.